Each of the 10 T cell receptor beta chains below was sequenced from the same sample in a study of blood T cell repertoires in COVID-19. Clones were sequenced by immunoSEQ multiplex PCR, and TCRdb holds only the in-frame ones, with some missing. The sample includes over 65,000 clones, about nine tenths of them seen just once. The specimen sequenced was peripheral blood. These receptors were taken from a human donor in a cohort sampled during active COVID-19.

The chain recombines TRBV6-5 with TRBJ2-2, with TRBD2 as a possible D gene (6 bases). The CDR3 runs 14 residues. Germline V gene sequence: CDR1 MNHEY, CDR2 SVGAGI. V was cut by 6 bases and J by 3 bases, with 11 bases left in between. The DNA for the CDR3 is TGTGCCAGCAGCCCGGGACTCCACACCGGGGAGCTGTTTTTT. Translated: CASSPGLHTGELFF.

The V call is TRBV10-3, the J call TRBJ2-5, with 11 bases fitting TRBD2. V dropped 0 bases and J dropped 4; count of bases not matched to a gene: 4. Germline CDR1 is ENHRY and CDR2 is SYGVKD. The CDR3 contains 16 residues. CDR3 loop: CAISESTSGKVETQYF. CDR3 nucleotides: TGTGCCATCAGTGAGTCGACTAGCGGGAAGGTAGAGACCCAGTACTTC.

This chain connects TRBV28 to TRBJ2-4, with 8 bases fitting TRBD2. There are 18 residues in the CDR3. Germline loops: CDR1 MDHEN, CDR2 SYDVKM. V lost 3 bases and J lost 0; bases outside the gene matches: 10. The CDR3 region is CASSFLGAGGRAKNIQYF. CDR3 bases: TGTGCCAGCAGTTTCTTAGGGGCGGGAGGACGAGCCAAAAACATTCAGTACTTC.

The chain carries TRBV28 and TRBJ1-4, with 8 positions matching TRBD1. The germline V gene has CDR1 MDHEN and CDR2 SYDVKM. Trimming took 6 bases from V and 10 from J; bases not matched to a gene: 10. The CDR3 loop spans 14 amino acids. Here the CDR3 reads CASSTSGGGGKLFF. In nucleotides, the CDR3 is TGTGCCAGCAGCACCTCAGGGGGCGGTGGAAAACTGTTTTTT. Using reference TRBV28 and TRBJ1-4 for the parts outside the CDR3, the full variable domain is DVKVTQSSRYLVKRTGEKVFLECVQDMDHENMFWYRQDPGLGLRLIYFSYDVKMKEKGDIPEGYSVSREKKERFSLILESASTNQTSMYLCASSTSGGGGKLFFGSGTQLSVL.

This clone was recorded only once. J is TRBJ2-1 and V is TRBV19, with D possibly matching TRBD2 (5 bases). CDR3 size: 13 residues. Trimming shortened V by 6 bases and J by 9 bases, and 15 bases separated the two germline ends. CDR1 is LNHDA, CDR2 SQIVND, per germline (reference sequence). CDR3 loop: CASRDQADREQFF. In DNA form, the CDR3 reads TGTGCCAGTAGAGACCAAGCGGATCGTGAGCAGTTCTTC. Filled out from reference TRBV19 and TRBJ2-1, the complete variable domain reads DGGITQSPKYLFRKEGQNVTLSCEQNLNHDAMYWYRQDPGQGLRLIYYSQIVNDFQKGDIAEGYSVSREKKESFPLTVTSAQKNPTAFYLCASRDQADREQFFGPGTRLTVL.

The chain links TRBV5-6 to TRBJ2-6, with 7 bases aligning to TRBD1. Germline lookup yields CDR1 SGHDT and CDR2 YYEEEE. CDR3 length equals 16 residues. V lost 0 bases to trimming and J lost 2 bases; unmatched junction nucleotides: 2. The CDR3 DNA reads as TGTGCCAGCAGCTTGGCGCAGGGGGCTGGGGCCAACGTCCTGACTTTC. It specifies CASSLAQGAGANVLTF.

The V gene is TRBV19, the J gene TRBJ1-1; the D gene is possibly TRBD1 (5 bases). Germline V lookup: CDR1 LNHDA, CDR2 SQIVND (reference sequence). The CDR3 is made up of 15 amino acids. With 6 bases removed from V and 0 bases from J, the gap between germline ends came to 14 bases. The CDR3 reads CASRVQGFMNTEAFF. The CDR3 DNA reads TGTGCCAGTAGAGTCCAGGGTTTCATGAACACTGAAGCTTTCTTT.

CDR3 protein: CASSQAADRSSYEQYF. As DNA, the CDR3 is TGTGCCAGCAGCCAAGCCGCGGACAGGAGCTCCTACGAGCAGTACTTC. The chain employs TRBV4-2 and TRBJ2-7; TRBD1 aligns across 7 bases. V lost 1 base and J lost 0; bases outside the gene matches: 6. CDR3 size: 16 residues. Germline CDR1 reads LGHNA; CDR2 reads YNFKEQ.

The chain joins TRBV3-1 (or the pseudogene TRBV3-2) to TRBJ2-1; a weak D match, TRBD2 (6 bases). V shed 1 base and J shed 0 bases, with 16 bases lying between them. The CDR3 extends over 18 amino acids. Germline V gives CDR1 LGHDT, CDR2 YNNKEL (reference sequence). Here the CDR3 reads CASSQVALAHSSYNEQFF. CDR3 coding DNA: TGTGCCAGCAGCCAAGTGGCCCTAGCGCATAGCTCCTACAATGAGCAGTTCTTC.

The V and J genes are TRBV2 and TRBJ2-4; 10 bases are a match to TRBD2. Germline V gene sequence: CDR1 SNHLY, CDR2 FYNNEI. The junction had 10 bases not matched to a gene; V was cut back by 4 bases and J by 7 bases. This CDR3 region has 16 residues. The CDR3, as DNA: TGTGCCAGCAGTGCCCGGAGCGGGAGGGCCGGGAACATTCAGTACTTC. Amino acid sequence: CASSARSGRAGNIQYF.